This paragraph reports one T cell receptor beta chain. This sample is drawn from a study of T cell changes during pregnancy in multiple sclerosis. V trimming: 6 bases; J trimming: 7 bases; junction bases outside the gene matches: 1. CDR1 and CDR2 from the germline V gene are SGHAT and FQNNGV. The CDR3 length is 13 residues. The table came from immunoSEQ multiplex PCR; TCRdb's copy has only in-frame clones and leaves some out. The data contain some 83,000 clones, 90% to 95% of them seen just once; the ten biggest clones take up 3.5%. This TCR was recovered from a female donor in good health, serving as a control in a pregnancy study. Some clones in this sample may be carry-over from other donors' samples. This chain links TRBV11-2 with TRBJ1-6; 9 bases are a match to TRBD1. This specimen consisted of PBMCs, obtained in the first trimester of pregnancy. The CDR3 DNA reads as TGTGCCAGCAGAGGACAGGGGAATTCACCCCTCCACTTT. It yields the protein CASRGQGNSPLHF. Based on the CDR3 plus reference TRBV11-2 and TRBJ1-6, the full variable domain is EAGVAQSPRYKIIEKRQSVAFWCNPISGHATLYWYQQILGQGPKLLIQFQNNGVVDDSQLPKDRFSAERLKGVDSTLKIQPAKLEDSAVYLCASRGQGNSPLHFGNGTRLTVT.